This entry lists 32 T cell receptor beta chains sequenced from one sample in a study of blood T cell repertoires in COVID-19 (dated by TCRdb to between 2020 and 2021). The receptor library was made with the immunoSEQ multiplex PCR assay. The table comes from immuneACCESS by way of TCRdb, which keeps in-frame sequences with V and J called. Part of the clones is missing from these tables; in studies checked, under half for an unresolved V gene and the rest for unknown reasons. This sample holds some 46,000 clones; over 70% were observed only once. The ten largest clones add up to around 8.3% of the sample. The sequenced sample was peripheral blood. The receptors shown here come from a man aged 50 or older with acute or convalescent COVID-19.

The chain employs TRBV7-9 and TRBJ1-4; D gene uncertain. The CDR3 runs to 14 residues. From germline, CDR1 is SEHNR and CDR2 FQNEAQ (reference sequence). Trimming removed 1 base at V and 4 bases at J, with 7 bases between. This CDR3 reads CASSLGLSNEKLFF. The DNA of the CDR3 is TGTGCCAGCAGCTTAGGACTGAGTAATGAAAAACTGTTTTTT. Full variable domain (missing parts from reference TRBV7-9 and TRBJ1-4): DTGVSQNPRHKITKRGQNVTFRCDPISEHNRLYWYRQTLGQGPEFLTYFQNEAQLEKSRLLSDRFSAERPKGSFSTLEIQRTEQGDSAMYLCASSLGLSNEKLFFGSGTQLSVL.

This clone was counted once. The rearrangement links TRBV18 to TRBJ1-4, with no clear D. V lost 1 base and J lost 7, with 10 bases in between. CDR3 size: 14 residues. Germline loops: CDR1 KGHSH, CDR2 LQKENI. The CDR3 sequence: CASSPRTVGEKLFF. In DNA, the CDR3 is TGTGCCAGCTCACCACGAACAGTTGGTGAAAAACTGTTTTTT. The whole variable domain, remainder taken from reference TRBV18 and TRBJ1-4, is NAGVMQNPRHLVRRRGQEARLRCSPMKGHSHVYWYRQLPEEGLKFMVYLQKENIIDESGMPKERFSAEFPKEGPSILRIQQVVRGDSAAYFCASSPRTVGEKLFFGSGTQLSVL.

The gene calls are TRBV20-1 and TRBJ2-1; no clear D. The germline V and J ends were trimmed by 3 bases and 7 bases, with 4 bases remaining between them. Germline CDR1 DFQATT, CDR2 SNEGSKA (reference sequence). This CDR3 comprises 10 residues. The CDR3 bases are TGCAGTGCTAGGAGGAATGAGCAGTTCTTC. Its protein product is CSARRNEQFF.

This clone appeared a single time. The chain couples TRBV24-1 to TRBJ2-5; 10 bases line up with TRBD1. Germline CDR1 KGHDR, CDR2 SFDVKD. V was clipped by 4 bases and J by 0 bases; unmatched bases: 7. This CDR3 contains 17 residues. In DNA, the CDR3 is TGTGCCACCAGTGACCCCGGGACAGGGGACCACCAAGAGACCCAGTACTTC. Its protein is CATSDPGTGDHQETQYF.

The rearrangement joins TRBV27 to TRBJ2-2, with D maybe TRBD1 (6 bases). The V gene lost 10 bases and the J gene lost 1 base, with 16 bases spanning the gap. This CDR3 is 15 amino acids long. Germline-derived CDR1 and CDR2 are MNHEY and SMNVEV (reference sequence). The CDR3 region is CATAYSTGNTGELFF. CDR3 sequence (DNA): TGTGCCACCGCCTATTCGACAGGGAACACCGGGGAGCTGTTTTTT.

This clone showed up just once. CDR3 protein: CASSQDLVSVNEQFF. In DNA, the CDR3 is TGCGCCAGCAGCCAAGATCTGGTTAGCGTGAATGAGCAGTTCTTC. The chain links TRBV4-3 to TRBJ2-1; D is perhaps TRBD2 (5 bases). The CDR3 loop spans 15 amino acids. Trimming pared 0 bases from V and 7 bases from J, leaving 13 bases between. Germline-derived CDR1 and CDR2 are LGHNA and YSLEER.

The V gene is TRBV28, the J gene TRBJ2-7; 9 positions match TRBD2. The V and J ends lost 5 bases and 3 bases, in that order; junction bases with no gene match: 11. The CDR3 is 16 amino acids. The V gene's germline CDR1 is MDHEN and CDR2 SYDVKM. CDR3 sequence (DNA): TGTGCCAGCAGTACCTCCGGGACTAGCAAACTCTACGAGCAGTACTTC. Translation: CASSTSGTSKLYEQYF.

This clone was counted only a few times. The CDR3 is CSAGAPTSGNYEQYF. In DNA form, the CDR3 reads TGCAGTGCTGGTGCTCCGACTAGCGGTAACTACGAGCAGTACTTC. V gene TRBV20-1 combines with J gene TRBJ2-7; 9 bases align to TRBD2. CDR1 is DFQATT and CDR2 is SNEGSKA in the germline V gene (reference sequence). This CDR3 spans 15 amino acids. Losses at the gene ends were 5 bases for V and 3 bases for J; bases not matched to a gene: 11.

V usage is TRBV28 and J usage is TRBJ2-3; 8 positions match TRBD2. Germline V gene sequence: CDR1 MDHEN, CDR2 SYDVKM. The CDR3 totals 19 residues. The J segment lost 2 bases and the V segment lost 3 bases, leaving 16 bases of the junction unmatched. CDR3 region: CASSFLAGVTTPNTDTQYF. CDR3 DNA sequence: TGTGCCAGCAGTTTCCTAGCGGGCGTTACCACCCCAAACACAGATACGCAGTATTTT.

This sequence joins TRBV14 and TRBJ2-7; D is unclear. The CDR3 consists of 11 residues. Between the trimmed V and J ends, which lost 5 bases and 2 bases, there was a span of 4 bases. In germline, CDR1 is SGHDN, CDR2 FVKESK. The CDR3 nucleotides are TGTGCCAGCAGCACTGCCTACGAGCAGTACTTC. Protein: CASSTAYEQYF.

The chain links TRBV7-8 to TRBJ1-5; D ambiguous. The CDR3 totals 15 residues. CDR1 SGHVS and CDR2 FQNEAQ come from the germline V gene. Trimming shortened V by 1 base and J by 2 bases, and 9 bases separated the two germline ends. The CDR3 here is CASSLDGGGNQPQHF. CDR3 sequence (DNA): TGTGCCAGCAGCTTAGATGGCGGAGGCAATCAGCCCCAGCATTTT.

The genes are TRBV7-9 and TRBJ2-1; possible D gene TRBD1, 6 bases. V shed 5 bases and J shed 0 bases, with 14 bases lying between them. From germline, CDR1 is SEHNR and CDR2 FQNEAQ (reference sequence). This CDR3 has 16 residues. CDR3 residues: CASSRSRGSSYNEQFF. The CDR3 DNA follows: TGTGCCAGCAGCCGGAGCAGGGGAAGCTCCTACAATGAGCAGTTCTTC.

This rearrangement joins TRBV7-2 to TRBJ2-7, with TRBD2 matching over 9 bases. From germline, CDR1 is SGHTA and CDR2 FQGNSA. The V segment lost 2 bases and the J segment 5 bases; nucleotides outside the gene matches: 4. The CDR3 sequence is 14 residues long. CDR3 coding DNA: TGTGCCAGCAGCTTACAGCGGGGGGTGAACGAGCAGTACTTC. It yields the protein CASSLQRGVNEQYF.

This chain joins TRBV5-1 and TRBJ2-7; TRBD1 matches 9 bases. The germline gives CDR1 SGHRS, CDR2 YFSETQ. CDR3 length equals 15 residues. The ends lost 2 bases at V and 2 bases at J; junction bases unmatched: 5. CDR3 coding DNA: TGCGCCAGCAGCTTATGGACAGGGGCGGCCTACGAGCAGTACTTC. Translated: CASSLWTGAAYEQYF.

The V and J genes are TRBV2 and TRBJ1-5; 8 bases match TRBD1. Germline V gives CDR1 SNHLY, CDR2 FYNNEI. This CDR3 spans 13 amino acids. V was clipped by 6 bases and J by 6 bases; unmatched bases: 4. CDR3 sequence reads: CASRPDRAQPQHF. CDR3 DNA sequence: TGTGCCAGCAGGCCGGACAGGGCTCAGCCCCAGCATTTT.

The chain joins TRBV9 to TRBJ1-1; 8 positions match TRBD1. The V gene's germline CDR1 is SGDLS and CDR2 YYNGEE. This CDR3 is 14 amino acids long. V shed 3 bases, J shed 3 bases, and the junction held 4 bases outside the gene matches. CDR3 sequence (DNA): TGTGCCAGCAGCGCCCAGGGGGCCGACACTGAAGCTTTCTTT. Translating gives CASSAQGADTEAFF.

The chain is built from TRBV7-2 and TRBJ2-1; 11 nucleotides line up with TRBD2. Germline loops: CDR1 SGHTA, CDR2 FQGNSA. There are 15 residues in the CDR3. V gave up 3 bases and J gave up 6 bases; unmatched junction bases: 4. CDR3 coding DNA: TGTGCCAGCAGCTTTAGTAGCGGGGGGGCCAATGAGCAGTTCTTC. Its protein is CASSFSSGGANEQFF.

CDR3: CASSLEAGIEQFF. CDR3 DNA sequence: TGTGCCAGCAGCTTAGAGGCCGGGATTGAGCAGTTCTTC. V is TRBV7-9 and J is TRBJ2-1; a possible D gene is TRBD2 (5 bases). Trimming pared 1 base from V and 9 bases from J, leaving 10 bases between. The CDR3 consists of 13 residues. In germline, CDR1 is SEHNR, CDR2 FQNEAQ (reference sequence).

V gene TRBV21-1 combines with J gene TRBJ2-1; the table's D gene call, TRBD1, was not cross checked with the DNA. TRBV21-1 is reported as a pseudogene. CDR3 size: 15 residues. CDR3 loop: CASTYRDRGSDEQFF. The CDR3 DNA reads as TGTGCCAGCACTTACCGGGACAGGGGATCCGATGAGCAGTTCTTC.

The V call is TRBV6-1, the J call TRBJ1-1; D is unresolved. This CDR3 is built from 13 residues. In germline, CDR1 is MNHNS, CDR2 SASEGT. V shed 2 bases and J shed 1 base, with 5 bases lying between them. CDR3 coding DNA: TGTGCCAGCAGTGAAAAACAGAACACTGAAGCTTTCTTT. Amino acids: CASSEKQNTEAFF.

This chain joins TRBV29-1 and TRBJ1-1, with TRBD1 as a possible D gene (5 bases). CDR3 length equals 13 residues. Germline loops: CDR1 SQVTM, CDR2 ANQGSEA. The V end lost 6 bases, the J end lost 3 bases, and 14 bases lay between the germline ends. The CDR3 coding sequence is TGCAGCGTCGGCCCACAGGCTGACACTGAAGCTTTCTTT. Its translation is CSVGPQADTEAFF. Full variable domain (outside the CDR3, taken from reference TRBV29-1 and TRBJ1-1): SAVISQKPSRDICQRGTSLTIQCQVDSQVTMMFWYRQQPGQSLTLIATANQGSEATYESGFVIDKFPISRPNLTFSTLTVSNMSPEDSSIYLCSVGPQADTEAFFGQGTRLTVV.

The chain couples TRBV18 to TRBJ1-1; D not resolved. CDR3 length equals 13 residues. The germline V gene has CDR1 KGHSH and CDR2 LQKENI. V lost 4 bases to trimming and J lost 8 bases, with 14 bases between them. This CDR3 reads CASSHRELEEAFF. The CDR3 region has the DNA TGTGCCAGCTCACATCGGGAACTGGAAGAAGCTTTCTTT. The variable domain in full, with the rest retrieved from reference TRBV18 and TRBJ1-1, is NAGVMQNPRHLVRRRGQEARLRCSPMKGHSHVYWYRQLPEEGLKFMVYLQKENIIDESGMPKERFSAEFPKEGPSILRIQQVVRGDSAAYFCASSHRELEEAFFGQGTRLTVV.

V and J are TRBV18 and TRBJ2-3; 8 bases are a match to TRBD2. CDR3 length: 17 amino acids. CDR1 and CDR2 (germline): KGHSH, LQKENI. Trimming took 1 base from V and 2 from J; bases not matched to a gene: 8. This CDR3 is CASSPLDSGIPTDTQYF. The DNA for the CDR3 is TGTGCCAGCTCACCACTGGATAGCGGGATCCCCACAGATACGCAGTATTTT.

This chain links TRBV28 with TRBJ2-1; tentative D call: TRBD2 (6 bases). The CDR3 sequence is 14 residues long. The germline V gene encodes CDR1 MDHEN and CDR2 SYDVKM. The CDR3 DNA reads TGTGCGACCCGCGGGACGAACTCCTACAATGAGCAGTTCTTC. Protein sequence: CATRGTNSYNEQFF.

CDR3 in amino acids: CSARDFGGSKQYF. As DNA, the CDR3 is TGCAGCGCTCGCGACTTCGGGGGGTCGAAGCAGTACTTC. This rearrangement joins TRBV29-1 to TRBJ2-7; TRBD2 matches 7 bases. Germline V gives CDR1 SQVTM, CDR2 ANQGSEA. This CDR3 spans 13 amino acids. V lost 7 bases to trimming and J lost 8 bases; unmatched junction nucleotides: 14.

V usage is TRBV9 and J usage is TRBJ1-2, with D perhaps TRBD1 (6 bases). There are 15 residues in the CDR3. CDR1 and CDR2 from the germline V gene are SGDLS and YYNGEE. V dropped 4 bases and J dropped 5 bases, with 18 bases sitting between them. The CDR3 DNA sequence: TGTGCCAGCAGCCCTCACAGGGTCGGTGTTTATGGCTACACCTTC. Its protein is CASSPHRVGVYGYTF.

The chain's CDR3 is CASSYPAGASNTEAFF. CDR3 bases: TGTGCCAGCAGTTACCCGGCGGGGGCCTCGAACACTGAAGCTTTCTTT. The J gene is TRBJ1-1, the V gene TRBV6-6; possibly TRBD1 for D (6 bases). The CDR3 contains 16 residues. The V end lost 2 bases, the J end lost 1 base, and 14 bases lay between the germline ends. Per the germline V gene, CDR1 is MNHNY and CDR2 is SVGAGI (reference sequence).

CDR3 sequence reads: CASSIDRVQPQHF. CDR3 nucleotides: TGTGCCAGTAGTATAGATCGGGTACAGCCCCAGCATTTT. V gene TRBV19 combines with J gene TRBJ1-5, with D uncertain. Trimming stripped 0 bases from V and 7 bases from J, with 7 bases between. The germline V gene encodes CDR1 LNHDA and CDR2 SQIVND (reference sequence). This CDR3 region has 13 residues.

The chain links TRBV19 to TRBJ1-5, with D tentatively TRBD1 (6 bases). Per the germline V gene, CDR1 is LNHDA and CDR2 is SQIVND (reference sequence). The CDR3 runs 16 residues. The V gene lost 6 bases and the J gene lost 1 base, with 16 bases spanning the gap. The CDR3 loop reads CASRHSGERSNQPQHF. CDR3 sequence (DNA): TGTGCCAGTAGGCATTCAGGGGAGAGGAGCAATCAGCCCCAGCATTTT.

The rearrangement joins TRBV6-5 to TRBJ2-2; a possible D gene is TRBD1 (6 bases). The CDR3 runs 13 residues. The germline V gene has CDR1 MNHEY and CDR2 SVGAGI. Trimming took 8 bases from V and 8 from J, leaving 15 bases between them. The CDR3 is CASGRTGLGELFF. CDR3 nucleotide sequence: TGTGCCAGCGGGCGCACAGGGTTGGGGGAGCTGTTTTTT.

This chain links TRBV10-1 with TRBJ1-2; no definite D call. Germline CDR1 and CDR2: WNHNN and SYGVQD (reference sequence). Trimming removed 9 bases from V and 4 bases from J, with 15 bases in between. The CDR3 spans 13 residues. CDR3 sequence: CARGDIYIYGYTF. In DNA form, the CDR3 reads TGCGCCAGGGGAGACATTTATATCTATGGCTACACCTTC.

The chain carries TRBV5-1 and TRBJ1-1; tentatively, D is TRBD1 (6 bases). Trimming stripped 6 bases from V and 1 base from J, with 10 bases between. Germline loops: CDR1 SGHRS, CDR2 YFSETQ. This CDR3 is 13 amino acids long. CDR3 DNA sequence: TGCGCCAGCAACGGCAGGGGGAACACTGAAGCTTTCTTT. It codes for CASNGRGNTEAFF.